This TCR beta chain comes out of a study of blood T cell repertoires in COVID-19 (TCRdb year 2020). Turning to the overall study: Samples covering the acute and convalescent phases of COVID-19 were provided by collaborators in the United States, Italy and Spain. The material from the prospective study consisted of cDNA or gDNA derived from T cells, B-cell-depleted T cells, or PBMCs. The dataset comprised deeply sampled blood TCRbeta repertoires from subjects exposed to, actively infected with, or recovered from COVID-19. The repertoires were released in a freely available public database intended as a resource for research on the immune response to SARS-CoV-2. The samples were drawn from the first 160 participants of the ongoing ImmuneRACE study and from 1,254 subjects provided by 6 global collaborators. A de-identified subject ID, COVID-19 status, age in years and sex were almost always included in the sample metadata. HLA class I and class II types, where available, came from metadata supplied by the sample provider rather than from assay-based typing.

The germline V gene encodes CDR1 SGHAT and CDR2 FQNNGV. Between the V and J ends, shortened by 7 bases and 4 bases respectively, the junction contains 16 bases. The CDR3 numbers 14 residues from cysteine through phenylalanine. Only the CDR3 portion is preserved as DNA: 42 bases, with reading frame beginning at the first base. Each collaborating institution followed its own protocols to collect whole blood in K2EDTA tubes. For TCRbeta analysis, collaborator samples were shipped as frozen whole blood, as isolated PBMCs, or as DNA extracted from either sample type. Study-level results and caveats: How much clinical and demographic metadata was included differed by source and by participant, and the metadata was provided uncurated.

TCRbeta CDR3 regions were amplified from genomic DNA using the immunoSEQ Assay, a bias-controlled multiplex PCR. The study's processing was this. The number of nucleated cells in each sample was estimated by amplification of reference gene primers within the assay. Sequence reads were collapsed and filtered to measure the absolute abundance of every unique TCRbeta CDR3 rearrangement. Productive Simpson clonality was computed per sample as the square root of Simpson's diversity index over productive rearrangements. The source is immuneACCESS, and TCRdb retained only in-frame sequences with V and J called. Part of the clones is not carried over; for the studies checked, unresolved V genes explain less than half of this, and the remainder is unexplained. Clone size and V and J calls were adopted from that table, with D and trimming inferred from the DNA. The sample records 87,000 or so clones, roughly 86% of which are singletons. 20% to 25% of the sample belongs to the ten largest clones.

About this clone: This clone's antigen is unknown. No base qualities exist here, and no much larger clone lies one base off it.

Sequencing was done on a sample of peripheral blood. The chain is encoded by TRBV11-2 joined to TRBJ1-2; a tentative D call is TRBD1 (6 bases match). The receptor comes from a woman at least 80 years old in a cohort sampled during active or convalescent COVID-19. The CDR3: CASTADRYSYGYTF. The DNA is TGTGCCAGCACCGCGGACAGATACTCCTATGGCTACACCTTC.